This TCR beta chain stems from a study of T cell responses to AZD1222 COVID-19 vaccine. The CDR3 loop spans 12 amino acids. Germline assignment: CDR1 SQVTM and CDR2 ANQGSEA. V lost 4 bases and J lost 3, with 9 bases in between. Using immunoSEQ multiplex PCR, the repertoire was profiled, and TCRdb retains in-frame clones only, with some absent. The repertoire holds fewer than 200,000 clones, over 75% seen once, with about 4.3% in the top ten. This sample comprised peripheral blood, obtained 28 days after the second AZD1222 dose. V usage is TRBV29-1 and J usage is TRBJ1-2; D is uncertain. The sequence was obtained from an adult who received the AZD1222 COVID-19 vaccine. CDR3 nucleotide sequence: TGCAGCGTTGCGGGAAACGACTATGGCTACACCTTC. This translates into CSVAGNDYGYTF.